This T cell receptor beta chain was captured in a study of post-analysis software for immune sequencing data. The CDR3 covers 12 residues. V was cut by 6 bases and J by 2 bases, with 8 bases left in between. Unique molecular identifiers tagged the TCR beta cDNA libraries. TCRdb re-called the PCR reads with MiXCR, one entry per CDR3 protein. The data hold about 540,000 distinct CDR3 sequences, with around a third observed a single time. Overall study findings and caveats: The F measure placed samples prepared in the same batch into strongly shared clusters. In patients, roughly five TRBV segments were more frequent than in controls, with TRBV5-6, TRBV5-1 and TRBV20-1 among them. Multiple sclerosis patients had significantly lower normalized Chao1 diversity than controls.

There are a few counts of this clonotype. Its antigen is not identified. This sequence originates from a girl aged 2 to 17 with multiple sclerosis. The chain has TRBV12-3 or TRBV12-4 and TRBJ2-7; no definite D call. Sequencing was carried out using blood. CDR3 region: CASSRAAYEQYF. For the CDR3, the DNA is TGTGCCAGCAGCCGGGCCGCCTACGAGCAGTACTTC.